These 25 T cell receptor beta chains share one sample of origin, sequenced in a study of blood T cell repertoires in COVID-19. Generated by immunoSEQ multiplex PCR, the TCRdb table keeps only in-frame clones and is missing some. The table has more than 3,000 clones, about 92% seen once. Sequenced material: peripheral blood. These receptors were obtained from a human donor in a cohort sampled during active COVID-19.

This chain uses TRBV21-1 with TRBJ2-7; no DNA check was done on the table's D call, TRBD2. TRBV21-1 is annotated as a pseudogene. This CDR3 has 15 amino acids. This CDR3 reads CASSKVTSGSYEQYF. The CDR3, as DNA: TGTGCCAGCAGCAAGGTGACTAGCGGCTCCTACGAGCAGTACTTC.

The J gene is TRBJ2-7, the V gene TRBV10-3; 9 bases are a match to TRBD2. This CDR3 is 14 amino acids long. J lost 5 bases, V lost 3 bases, and 5 bases had no gene match. Germline V gives CDR1 ENHRY, CDR2 SYGVKD. The CDR3 coding sequence is TGTGCCATCAGTGAAACAGCGGGAGGCGACGAGCAGTACTTC. Translated: CAISETAGGDEQYF.

The chain is built from TRBV7-8 and TRBJ1-5; the D gene is possibly TRBD1 (5 bases). This CDR3 is built from 16 residues. V lost 5 bases and J lost 4, with 18 bases in between. CDR1 is SGHVS, CDR2 FQNEAQ, per germline. In DNA, the CDR3 is TGTGCCAGCAGCCGAACGACAGAAACCTTTAATCAGCCCCAGCATTTT. Encoded protein: CASSRTTETFNQPQHF.

The chain joins TRBV6-5 to TRBJ2-7; D perhaps matches TRBD1 (6 bases). This CDR3 has 14 amino acids. V was pared by 5 bases and J by 2 bases, with 13 bases between. CDR1 MNHEY and CDR2 SVGAGI come from the germline V gene. As DNA, the CDR3 is TGTGCCAGCAGTCCCGACAGGCTTACCTACGAGCAGTACTTC. Protein: CASSPDRLTYEQYF.

The CDR3 spells CASSYNNYEQYF. As DNA, the CDR3 is TGTGCCAGCAGCTACAACAATTACGAGCAGTACTTC. The chain links TRBV5-4 to TRBJ2-7; unclear D gene. V shed 3 bases and J shed 4 bases, with 8 bases lying between them. The CDR3 has 12 residues. CDR1 is SGHNT, CDR2 YYREEE, per germline (reference sequence).

J is TRBJ2-1 and V is TRBV7-2, with TRBD1 identical over 10 bases. The junction had 8 bases not matched to a gene; V was cut back by 5 bases and J by 7 bases. The CDR3 loop spans 15 amino acids. CDR1 and CDR2 from the germline V gene are SGHTA and FQGNSA. DNA of the CDR3: TGTGCCAGCAGCCTCGGACAGGGGGAAGGTAATGAGCAGTTCTTC. This codes for CASSLGQGEGNEQFF.

The genes are TRBV28 and TRBJ1-5, with D unclear. CDR3 length: 12 residues. The V and J ends lost 11 bases and 1 base respectively, with 9 bases between them. From germline, CDR1 is MDHEN and CDR2 SYDVKM. CDR3 coding DNA: TGTGCCGTTTGTCAGAGCAATCAGCCCCAGCATTTT. Translation gives CAVCQSNQPQHF.

The chain joins TRBV19 to TRBJ2-7; perhaps TRBD1 as D (6 bases). The germline V gene has CDR1 LNHDA and CDR2 SQIVND (reference sequence). With 3 bases removed from V and 2 bases from J, the gap between germline ends came to 11 bases. This CDR3 comprises 14 residues. In nucleotides, the CDR3 is TGTGCCAGTAGTATGGGGGCAGGGACCTACGAGCAGTACTTC. This codes for CASSMGAGTYEQYF. The full variable domain, with the rest looked up from reference TRBV19 and TRBJ2-7, is DGGITQSPKYLFRKEGQNVTLSCEQNLNHDAMYWYRQDPGQGLRLIYYSQIVNDFQKGDIAEGYSVSREKKESFPLTVTSAQKNPTAFYLCASSMGAGTYEQYFGPGTRLTVT.

This clone was observed a single time. This chain connects TRBV9 to TRBJ2-7; 8 nucleotides align to TRBD2. Trimming removed 4 bases from V and 6 bases from J; junction bases left unmatched: 9. The CDR3 extends over 14 amino acids. Germline lookup yields CDR1 SGDLS and CDR2 YYNGEE. The CDR3 region has the DNA TGTGCCAGCAGCCTGGTAGCGGGGTTCGGCGAGCAGTACTTC. Protein sequence: CASSLVAGFGEQYF. The full variable domain, completed using reference TRBV9 and TRBJ2-7, is DSGVTQTPKHLITATGQRVTLRCSPRSGDLSVYWYQQSLDQGLQFLIQYYNGEERAKGNILERFSAQQFPDLHSELNLSSLELGDSALYFCASSLVAGFGEQYFGPGTRLTVT.

The chain couples TRBV4-3 to TRBJ1-6; D call uncertain. Germline V gives CDR1 LGHNA, CDR2 YSLEER. The V end was cut by 1 base, the J end by 10 bases, with 8 bases between. This CDR3 contains 13 residues. The CDR3 DNA is TGCGCCAGCAGCCAAGGGGCAATCTCACCCCTCCACTTT. Protein sequence: CASSQGAISPLHF.

The genes are TRBV12-3 or TRBV12-4 and TRBJ1-5; weak D call: TRBD1 (6 bases). Trimming shortened V by 7 bases and J by 0 bases, and 7 bases separated the two germline ends. This CDR3 contains 13 residues. CDR3 loop: CASKGDSNQPQHF. CDR3 bases: TGTGCCAGCAAGGGGGATAGCAATCAGCCCCAGCATTTT.

The chain uses TRBV7-2 and TRBJ2-1; tentatively, D is TRBD2 (6 bases). V dropped 5 bases and J dropped 8 bases, with 19 bases sitting between them. There are 15 residues in the CDR3. Germline V lookup: CDR1 SGHTA, CDR2 FQGNSA. CDR3 loop: CASSHGSGEGYEQFF. CDR3 bases: TGTGCCAGCAGCCACGGGAGCGGCGAGGGGTATGAGCAGTTCTTC.

The rearrangement joins TRBV5-4 to TRBJ2-7; D is perhaps TRBD2 (5 bases). The CDR3 runs 14 residues. Germline CDR1 reads SGHNT; CDR2 reads YYREEE (reference sequence). V was trimmed by 2 bases and J by 0 bases, leaving 9 bases between them. This CDR3 reads CASSLKGASYEQYF. The CDR3 region has the DNA TGTGCCAGCAGCTTAAAGGGAGCCTCCTACGAGCAGTACTTC.

The chain joins TRBV10-2 to TRBJ1-6, with TRBD1 as a possible D gene (6 bases). Trimming stripped 3 bases from V and 5 bases from J, with 17 bases between. This CDR3 has 17 amino acids. Germline V lookup: CDR1 WSHSY, CDR2 SAAADI. The CDR3 nucleotides are TGCGCCAGCAGTGACCACCCGGGGGGGGCAGATAATTCACCCCTCCACTTT. Encoded protein: CASSDHPGGADNSPLHF.

The CDR3 sequence: CASNFDSGYNEQFF. CDR3 DNA sequence: TGTGCCAGCAACTTCGACAGTGGTTACAATGAGCAGTTCTTC. V usage is TRBV7-2 and J usage is TRBJ2-1; D may be TRBD1 (5 bases). This CDR3 region has 14 residues. V lost 7 bases and J lost 4, with 14 bases in between. Germline V gene data show CDR1 as SGHTA and CDR2 as FQGNSA.

V and J are TRBV6-2 or TRBV6-3 and TRBJ1-3, with D tentatively TRBD1 (5 bases). V lost 4 bases and J 2 bases, leaving 15 bases between the germline ends. Germline assignment: CDR1 MNHEY and CDR2 SVGEGT. The CDR3 is 16 amino acids. CDR3 in amino acids: CASSSPTGGTGNTIYF. CDR3 nucleotide sequence: TGTGCCAGCAGTTCTCCCACAGGCGGAACTGGAAACACCATATATTTT.

The chain joins TRBV4-3 to TRBJ2-6, with 10 bases aligning to TRBD1. This CDR3 region has 17 residues. Trimming removed 1 base from V and 2 bases from J; junction bases left unmatched: 2. Germline V gene sequence: CDR1 LGHNA, CDR2 YSLEER. The CDR3 loop reads CASSQATGGPGANVLTF. As DNA, the CDR3 is TGCGCCAGCAGCCAAGCGACAGGGGGCCCTGGGGCCAACGTCCTGACTTTC.

This chain links TRBV7-2 with TRBJ2-7, with D possibly matching TRBD2 (6 bases). The CDR3 covers 15 residues. Trimming left V 5 bases short and J 4 bases short, with 18 bases between. Per the germline V gene, CDR1 is SGHTA and CDR2 is FQGNSA. DNA for the CDR3: TGTGCCAGCAGCCAATCCCCGGGACTTTCGTACGAGCAGTACTTC. As protein: CASSQSPGLSYEQYF.

The V gene is TRBV7-9, the J gene TRBJ1-1; tentatively, D is TRBD1 (5 bases). The CDR3 is 14 amino acids. Germline V lookup: CDR1 SEHNR, CDR2 FQNEAQ (reference sequence). V was shortened by 4 bases and J by 3 bases, with 12 bases between the two germline ends. The chain's CDR3 is CASSSAGAYTEAFF. The CDR3 DNA is TGTGCCAGCAGCTCCGCTGGGGCTTACACTGAAGCTTTCTTT.

For the CDR3, the DNA is TGTGCCAGCAGCCCGCGAGGGGGACGGACCCACACTGAAGCTTTCTTT. This translates into CASSPRGGRTHTEAFF. This chain uses TRBV7-2 with TRBJ1-1; D is possibly TRBD1 (6 bases). Germline values: CDR1 SGHTA, CDR2 FQGNSA. The germline V and J ends were trimmed by 5 bases and 3 bases, with 19 bases remaining between them. The CDR3 loop spans 16 amino acids.

The chain carries TRBV9 and TRBJ2-2; 7 positions match TRBD1. The germline gives CDR1 SGDLS, CDR2 YYNGEE. The V and J ends lost 3 bases and 5 bases, in that order; junction bases with no gene match: 7. The CDR3 spans 15 residues. The CDR3 is CASSGRQGATGELFF. CDR3 coding DNA: TGTGCCAGCAGCGGGCGACAGGGAGCAACCGGGGAGCTGTTTTTT.

The V gene is TRBV18, the J gene TRBJ1-1, with D perhaps TRBD1 (6 bases). This CDR3 is built from 12 residues. The ends were cut back, 6 bases at V and 7 bases at J, with 12 bases in the middle. Germline V lookup: CDR1 KGHSH, CDR2 LQKENI. Written as DNA, the CDR3 is TGTGCCAGCTCCTTTGACAGGAATGAAGCTTTCTTT. Translated: CASSFDRNEAFF.

The chain is built from TRBV30 and TRBJ1-2; 9 nucleotides agree with TRBD1. Germline-derived CDR1 and CDR2 are GTSNPN and SVGIG (reference sequence). The CDR3 runs 15 residues. Trimming at V came to 3 bases and at J to 7 bases, leaving 12 bases not matched to a gene. The CDR3 bases are TGTGCCTGGAGCCGGGACAGGGCTATCTCGTCTGGCTACACCTTC. As protein: CAWSRDRAISSGYTF.

The rearrangement links TRBV6-5 to TRBJ1-4; 7 nucleotides agree with TRBD1. The CDR3 has 15 amino acids. Germline assignment: CDR1 MNHEY and CDR2 SVGAGI. V trimming: 6 bases; J trimming: 6 bases; junction bases outside the gene matches: 10. For the CDR3, the DNA is TGTGCCAGCAGCCTGGGGGACAGCCGTTATGAAAAACTGTTTTTT. It is translated as CASSLGDSRYEKLFF.

This clone has just a few counts. The rearrangement links TRBV14 to TRBJ2-7, with 7 bases identical to TRBD1. V lost 1 base, J lost 5 bases, and 11 bases stayed unmatched. CDR1 is SGHDN and CDR2 is FVKESK in the germline V gene. The CDR3 has 16 amino acids. CDR3 coding DNA: TGTGCCAGCAGCCAAGTAGGGGGCTCTTTCGTCGACGAGCAGTACTTC. Amino acid sequence: CASSQVGGSFVDEQYF.